A single sample gave rise to the 4 T cell receptor beta chains below, sequenced in a study of T cell repertoires in cytomegalovirus infection. Their specific antigens are unknown. TCRdb ran MiXCR on the reads and lists one entry per CDR3 protein. In the table there are a few hundred thousand distinct CDR3 sequences, around a quarter of which are singletons. This specimen was cultured PBMCs, taken from culture after CMV antigen stimulation. The receptors were sampled from a human donor in good health (CMV status not recorded). Some clones in this sample may be carry-over from other donors' samples.

The rearrangement joins TRBV19 to TRBJ1-1; D gene uncertain. Germline assignment: CDR1 LNHDA and CDR2 SQIVND (reference sequence). Trimming removed 7 bases at V and 6 bases at J, with 12 bases between. CDR3 length: 12 amino acids. The CDR3 DNA reads TGTGCCAGTAAGGGTTTAGCGGCTGAAGCTTTCTTT. Translation gives CASKGLAAEAFF.

This clonotype was seen ten or more times. The chain combines TRBV7-6 with TRBJ2-3; 10 positions match TRBD2. Germline V lookup: CDR1 SGHVS, CDR2 FNYEAQ. V was clipped by 5 bases and J by 2 bases; unmatched bases: 7. This CDR3 contains 16 residues. The CDR3 loop reads CASSMGLARPTDTQYF. The CDR3 DNA follows: TGTGCCAGCAGCATGGGACTAGCGCGACCCACAGATACGCAGTATTTT.

The V gene is TRBV28, the J gene TRBJ2-4; no firm D call. The CDR3 runs 15 residues. V was cut by 5 bases and J by 0 bases, with 11 bases left in between. The germline gives CDR1 MDHEN, CDR2 SYDVKM. The CDR3 nucleotides read TGTGCCAGCAGTGACGGAGCTGTAGCCAAAAACATTCAGTACTTC. It yields the protein CASSDGAVAKNIQYF. Based on the CDR3 plus reference TRBV28 and TRBJ2-4, the full variable domain is DVKVTQSSRYLVKRTGEKVFLECVQDMDHENMFWYRQDPGLGLRLIYFSYDVKMKEKGDIPEGYSVSREKKERFSLILESASTNQTSMYLCASSDGAVAKNIQYFGAGTRLSVL.

This clonotype was seen at least ten times. The gene calls are TRBV7-9 and TRBJ1-1; D is uncertain. Trimming took off 1 base at V and 2 bases at J, with 11 bases between the two ends. This CDR3 region has 15 residues. Germline V gene sequence: CDR1 SEHNR, CDR2 FQNEAQ (reference sequence). The CDR3 DNA reads TGTGCCAGCAGCTTAGTGTTACAGCCAAACACTGAAGCTTTCTTT. Amino acid sequence: CASSLVLQPNTEAFF.